This entry lists 6 T cell receptor beta chains sequenced from one sample in a study of technical replicates of blood from four donors. Sequencing was performed with immunoSEQ multiplex PCR; in TCRdb, only in-frame clones are kept and a portion is missing. The data show under 75,000 clones, 80% to 95% seen once. What was sequenced was PBMCs. All receptors come from a human donor in good health. Some clones in this sample may be carry-over from other donors' samples.

Points on this clone: One junction end does not reproduce the germline sequence, and a read error may be involved. The rearrangement joins TRBV18 to TRBJ2-7; 7 bases are a match to TRBD2. This CDR3 has 14 amino acids. Per the germline V gene, CDR1 is KGHSH and CDR2 is LQKENI. The CDR3 DNA follows: TGTGCCAGCTCGCCACCGGGACTACCCTACGAGCAGTACTTC. It translates to CASSPPGLPYEQYF.

The J gene is TRBJ2-2, the V gene TRBV6-4; possibly TRBD1 for D (6 bases). From germline, CDR1 is MRHNA and CDR2 SNTAGT. Trimming took off 10 bases at V and 4 bases at J, with 19 bases between the two ends. The CDR3 is 15 residues long. The CDR3 sequence is CANYTGSGTTGELFF. The CDR3 region has the DNA TGTGCCAACTACACAGGGTCAGGAACCACCGGGGAGCTGTTTTTT.

The V and J genes are TRBV7-9 and TRBJ2-3; 7 nucleotides align to TRBD2. Germline values: CDR1 SEHNR, CDR2 FQNEAQ (reference sequence). The J segment lost 2 bases and the V segment lost 8 bases, leaving 7 bases of the junction unmatched. The CDR3 consists of 14 residues. The CDR3 DNA reads as TGTGCCAGCGGGGGGGAGGGCCTCACAGATACGCAGTATTTT. It translates to CASGGEGLTDTQYF. The whole variable domain, remainder taken from reference TRBV7-9 and TRBJ2-3, is DTGVSQNPRHKITKRGQNVTFRCDPISEHNRLYWYRQTLGQGPEFLTYFQNEAQLEKSRLLSDRFSAERPKGSFSTLEIQRTEQGDSAMYLCASGGEGLTDTQYFGPGTRLTVL.

The rearrangement links TRBV5-4 to TRBJ2-3; 9 nucleotides match TRBD1. The CDR3 runs to 15 residues. V was pared by 5 bases and J by 1 base, with 5 bases of the junction left unmatched. The germline gives CDR1 SGHNT, CDR2 YYREEE (reference sequence). CDR3 loop: CASSTQGAGTDTQYF. The DNA of the CDR3 is TGTGCCAGCAGTACACAGGGGGCGGGCACAGATACGCAGTATTTT.

This chain uses TRBV7-9 with TRBJ2-1; 7 bases map to TRBD2. Germline V gene data show CDR1 as SEHNR and CDR2 as FQNEAQ (reference sequence). The CDR3 totals 17 residues. The junction had 13 bases not matched to a gene; V was cut back by 5 bases and J by 3 bases. The CDR3 nucleotides are TGTGCCAGCAGCCCGAACCTGGCAGCGGGGCTCTACAATGAGCAGTTCTTC. Residues: CASSPNLAAGLYNEQFF. The full variable domain, in which reference TRBV7-9 and TRBJ2-1 provide the parts outside the CDR3, is DTGVSQNPRHKITKRGQNVTFRCDPISEHNRLYWYRQTLGQGPEFLTYFQNEAQLEKSRLLSDRFSAERPKGSFSTLEIQRTEQGDSAMYLCASSPNLAAGLYNEQFFGPGTRLTVL.

This clone is a singleton in its sample. The rearrangement joins TRBV12-5 to TRBJ2-1, with TRBD1 matching over 7 bases. The germline V gene encodes CDR1 LGHNT and CDR2 FRNRAP. The V gene end was trimmed by 7 bases and the J gene end by 10 bases; junction bases not matched to a gene: 10. This CDR3 is 13 amino acids long. Here the CDR3 reads CASAPRGGGEQFF. The CDR3 nucleotides read TGTGCTAGTGCCCCCCGAGGGGGCGGGGAGCAGTTCTTC.